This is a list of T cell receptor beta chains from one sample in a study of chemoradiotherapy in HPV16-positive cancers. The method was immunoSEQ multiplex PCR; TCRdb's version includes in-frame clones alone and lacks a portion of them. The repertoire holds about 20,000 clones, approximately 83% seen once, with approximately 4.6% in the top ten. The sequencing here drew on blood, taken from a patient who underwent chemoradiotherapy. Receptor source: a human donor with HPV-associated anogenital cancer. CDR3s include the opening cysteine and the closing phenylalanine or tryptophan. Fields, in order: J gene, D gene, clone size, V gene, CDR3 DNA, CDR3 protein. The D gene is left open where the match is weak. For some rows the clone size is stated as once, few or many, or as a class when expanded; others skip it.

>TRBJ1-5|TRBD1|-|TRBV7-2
TGTGCCAGCAGCCAAGGGGGCATCACCGGTCAGCCCCAGCATTTT
CASSQGGITGQPQHF
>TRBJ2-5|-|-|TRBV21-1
TGTGCCAGCAGCCCTTCCCCGGGCTACAGGGGAGAGACCCAGTACTTC
CASSPSPGYRGETQYF
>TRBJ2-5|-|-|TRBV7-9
TGTGCCAGCAGCATAAAAATCGGGGGCCGGGAGACCCAGTACTTC
CASSIKIGGRETQYF
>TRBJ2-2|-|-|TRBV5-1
TGCGCCAGCAGCTTGGGGCAGAACACCGGGGAGCTGTTTTTT
CASSLGQNTGELFF
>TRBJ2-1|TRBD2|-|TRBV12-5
TGTGCTAGTGCCATTAGCGGGGGTTCCTACAATGAGCAGTTCTTC
CASAISGGSYNEQFF
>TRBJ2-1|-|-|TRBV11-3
TGTGCCAGCAGCCGTAGCGGCTCCTCCTACAATGAGCAGTTCTTC
CASSRSGSSYNEQFF
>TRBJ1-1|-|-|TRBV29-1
TGCAGCGTTGGGGACGGAAGAAACACTGAAGCTTTCTTT
CSVGDGRNTEAFF
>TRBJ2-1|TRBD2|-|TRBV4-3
TGCGCCAGCAGCCAGCCCACTAGCGGGAGCTCCTACAATGAGCAGTTCTTC
CASSQPTSGSSYNEQFF
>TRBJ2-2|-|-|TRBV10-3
TGTGCCATCAGTGAGTCCGGTTCGGGCAGCTACACCGGGGAGCTGTTTTTT
CAISESGSGSYTGELFF
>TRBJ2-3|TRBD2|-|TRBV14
TGTGCCAGCAGCCTCCTAGCGGCAGATACGCAGTATTTT
CASSLLAADTQYF
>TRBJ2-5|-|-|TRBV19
TGTGCCAGTAGTGTTAGCAATCCTCAAGAGACCCAGTACTTC
CASSVSNPQETQYF
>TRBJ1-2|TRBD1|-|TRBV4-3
TGCGCCAGCAGCCAAGCCAGGGGGGTCGAGGGCTACACCTTC
CASSQARGVEGYTF
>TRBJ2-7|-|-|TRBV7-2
TGTGCCAGCAGCCCCTCCCCAGGAACAGGGTACGAGCAGTACTTC
CASSPSPGTGYEQYF
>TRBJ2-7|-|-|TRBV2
TGTGCCACCGGAGGGGCATTGGGGGCCTACGAGCAGTACTTC
CATGGALGAYEQYF
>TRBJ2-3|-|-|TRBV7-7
TGTGCTAGCAGCCCCCGAAACGGGACGCAGTATTTT
CASSPRNGTQYF
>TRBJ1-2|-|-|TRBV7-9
TGTGCCAGCAGCTTAGTAGCTTCAGTATCCTATGGCTACACCTTC
CASSLVASVSYGYTF
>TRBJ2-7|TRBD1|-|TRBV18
TGTGCCAGCTCTACCGGGACAGGGGGCGGCGAGCAGTACTTC
CASSTGTGGGEQYF
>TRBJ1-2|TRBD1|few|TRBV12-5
TGTGCTAGTGGTATCCAGGGGGTCGGTGGCTACACCTTC
CASGIQGVGGYTF
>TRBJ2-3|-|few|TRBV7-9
TGTGCCAGCAGCTTACAAACAGATACGCAGTATTTT
CASSLQTDTQYF
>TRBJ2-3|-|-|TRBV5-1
TGCGCCAGCAGCTTGGGCCCTCCCGATACGCAGTATTTT
CASSLGPPDTQYF
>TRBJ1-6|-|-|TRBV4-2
TGTGCCAGCAGCCAAGATTCGAGATCACCCCTCCACTTT
CASSQDSRSPLHF
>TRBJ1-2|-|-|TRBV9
TGTGCCAGCAGCGCCAGGGAGGTCATTCATGGCTACACCTTC
CASSAREVIHGYTF
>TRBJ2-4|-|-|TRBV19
TGTGCCAGTAGTCCCTCGGTGACGGGAAACATTCAGTACTTC
CASSPSVTGNIQYF
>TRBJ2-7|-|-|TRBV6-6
TGTGCCAGCAGTTTGGGACCTCCGGGTTCCTACGAGCAGTACTTC
CASSLGPPGSYEQYF
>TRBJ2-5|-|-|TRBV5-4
TGTGCCAGCAGCTTGGAAGAGACCCAGTACTTC
CASSLEETQYF
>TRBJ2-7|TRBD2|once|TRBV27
TGTGCCAGCAGTTTAGTAGCGGGAGGGCCGTATGAGCAGTACTTC
CASSLVAGGPYEQYF
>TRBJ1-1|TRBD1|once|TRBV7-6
TGTGCCAGCAGCGCAGTAACGGGACAGTCGGTTATGAACACTGAAGCTTTCTTT
CASSAVTGQSVMNTEAFF
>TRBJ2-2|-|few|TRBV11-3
TGTGCCAGCAGCTTAGGGGGGGATACCGGGGAGCTGTTTTTT
CASSLGGDTGELFF
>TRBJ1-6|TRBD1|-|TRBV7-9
TGTGCCAGCAGACCCTCAGAGGGGACAGAAAATAGTTCACCCCTCCACTTT
CASRPSEGTENSSPLHF
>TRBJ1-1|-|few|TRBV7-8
TGTGCCAGCGGTCCTTTGAACACTGAAGCTTTCTTT
CASGPLNTEAFF
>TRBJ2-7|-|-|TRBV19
TGTGCCAGTAGTACCCCTTCGGGACTTTATTACGAGCAGTACTTC
CASSTPSGLYYEQYF
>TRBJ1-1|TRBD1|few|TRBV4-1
TGCGCCAGCAGGGGACAGATGAACACTGAAGCTTTCTTT
CASRGQMNTEAFF
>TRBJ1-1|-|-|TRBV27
TGTGCCAGCATCCCTTTGGGGCCGCAGAACACTGAAGCTTTCTTT
CASIPLGPQNTEAFF
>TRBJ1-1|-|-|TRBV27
TGTGCCAGCAGTGGCAGGATGAACACTGAAGCTTTCTTT
CASSGRMNTEAFF
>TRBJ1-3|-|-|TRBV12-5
TGTGCTAGTGGTTTCCCTCAGGTCTCTGGAAACACCATATATTTT
CASGFPQVSGNTIYF
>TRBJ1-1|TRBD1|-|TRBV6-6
TGTGCCAGCAGTGGGGACAGGGGGTTGACTGAAGCTTTCTTT
CASSGDRGLTEAFF
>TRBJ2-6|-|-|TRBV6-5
TGTGCCAGCACAGACAGCTCTGGGGCCAACGTCCTGACTTTC
CASTDSSGANVLTF
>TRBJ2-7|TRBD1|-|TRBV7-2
TGTGCCAGCAGCCCTGGACAGGGTCCCTACGAGCAGTACTTC
CASSPGQGPYEQYF
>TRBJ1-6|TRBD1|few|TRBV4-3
TGCGCCAGCAGCCCTACAGGGGGGAATTCACCCCTCCACTTT
CASSPTGGNSPLHF
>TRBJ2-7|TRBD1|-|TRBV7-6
TGTGCCAGCAGTTCCGGGACAGGGGACTTCTACGAGCAGTACTTC
CASSSGTGDFYEQYF
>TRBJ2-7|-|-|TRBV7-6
TGTGCCAGCAGCTCCTTACAGGCTCCCTACGAGCAGTACTTC
CASSSLQAPYEQYF
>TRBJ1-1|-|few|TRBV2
TGTGCCAGCAGTGAGGGCCGGGGGCACACTGAAGCTTTCTTT
CASSEGRGHTEAFF
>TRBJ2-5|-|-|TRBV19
TGTGCCAGTAGTATAGCAGGAAGCGGGCAAGAGACCCAGTACTTC
CASSIAGSGQETQYF
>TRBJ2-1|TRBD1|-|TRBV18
TGTGCCAGCTCTCCAACAATCACAGGGGCCGGTGGCAATGAGCAGTTCTTC
CASSPTITGAGGNEQFF
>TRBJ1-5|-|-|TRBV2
TGTGCCAGCAGTAGGGCAAAGGGGCGTCAGCCCCAGCATTTT
CASSRAKGRQPQHF
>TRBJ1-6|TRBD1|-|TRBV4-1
TGCGCCAGCAGCCTCAGACAGGGGGAGAATTCACCCCTCCACTTT
CASSLRQGENSPLHF
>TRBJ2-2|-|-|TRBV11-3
TGTGCCAGCAGCTACCCGGGCACCGGGGAGCTGTTTTTT
CASSYPGTGELFF
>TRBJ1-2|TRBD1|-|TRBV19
TGTGCCAGTAGCGTAGGACAGGGGAGAGGGTATGGCTACACCTTC
CASSVGQGRGYGYTF
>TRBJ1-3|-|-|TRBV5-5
TGTGCCAGCAGCTGGGTAGACTCTGGAAACACCATATATTTT
CASSWVDSGNTIYF
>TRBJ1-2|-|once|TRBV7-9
TGTGCCAGCAGCTTAGATGTCAGGGAGACCTATGGCTACACCTTC
CASSLDVRETYGYTF
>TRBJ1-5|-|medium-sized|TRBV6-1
TGTGCCAGCAGTGAAGCGGGAGGGGTGGGCAATCAGCCCCAGCATTTT
CASSEAGGVGNQPQHF